This T cell receptor (beta chain) was obtained from a study of cytomegalovirus exposure and HLA in healthy donors. Overall study context: Unique TCR beta sequences numbering approximately 120 million came from roughly 180 million T cells in an earlier analysis.

Study observations and caveats: When the data were analyzed later, several of the most significant clusters appeared to be linked to common viral pathogens.

Primers for the PCR totalled 60 Vbeta and 13 Jbeta. Libraries were prepared by immunoSEQ multiplex PCR; TCRdb keeps only in-frame clonotypes and omits some of them. The table has around 130,000 clones, roughly 65% seen once. In regard to this clone: Its target is unknown.

The CDR3 loop spans 19 amino acids. Trimming left V 2 bases short and J 9 bases short, with 28 bases between. CDR1 is MDHEN, CDR2 SYDVKM, per germline. Donors were ostensibly healthy at sampling, although undocumented immune exposures were probable. The clonotype originates from a woman younger than 45 in good health and CMV-seronegative. The sequenced sample consisted of PBMCs. The V and J genes are TRBV28 and TRBJ2-2, with D tentatively TRBD1 (7 bases). CDR3 region: CASSLRPGGILILSRELFF. Here the CDR3 DNA reads TGTGCCAGCAGTTTACGTCCAGGGGGGATCTTAATTCTATCCAGGGAGCTGTTTTTT. The full variable domain, completed using reference TRBV28 and TRBJ2-2, is DVKVTQSSRYLVKRTGEKVFLECVQDMDHENMFWYRQDPGLGLRLIYFSYDVKMKEKGDIPEGYSVSREKKERFSLILESASTNQTSMYLCASSLRPGGILILSRELFFGEGSRLTVL.